The rows below give T cell receptor beta chains drawn from one sample of a study of blood T cell repertoires in COVID-19. The data were produced by immunoSEQ multiplex PCR, yet TCRdb's version contains in-frame clones alone and is incomplete. This table has about 210,000 clones, approximately 80% appearing once. The sample consisted of peripheral blood. The source is a man aged 55 to 70 with COVID-19, enrolled during active disease. CDR3s include the opening cysteine and the closing phenylalanine or tryptophan. The D gene is left open where the match is weak. Expanded clones get a size class; other rows say once, few or many, or leave the size out.

v_gene: TRBV20-1
abundance: -
j_gene: TRBJ1-2
d_gene: -
CDR3aa: CSAPYVDGYTF

v_gene: TRBV10-3
abundance: -
j_gene: TRBJ1-1
d_gene: -
CDR3aa: CAISGTGLMNTEAFF

v_gene: TRBV10-1
abundance: -
j_gene: TRBJ2-1
d_gene: -
CDR3aa: CASSRTAYNEQFF

v_gene: TRBV5-6
abundance: once
j_gene: TRBJ1-3
d_gene: -
CDR3aa: CASSLGVGNTIYF

v_gene: TRBV6-2/TRBV6-3
abundance: -
j_gene: TRBJ1-2
d_gene: -
CDR3aa: CASSPTAGGFGYTF

v_gene: TRBV14
abundance: once
j_gene: TRBJ1-3
d_gene: -
CDR3aa: CASSQVGQASGNTIYF

v_gene: TRBV5-4
abundance: -
j_gene: TRBJ2-7
d_gene: TRBD2
CDR3aa: CASSIGLAGGYEQYF

v_gene: TRBV10-3
abundance: -
j_gene: TRBJ1-6
d_gene: -
CDR3aa: CAISPPNSPLHF

v_gene: TRBV10-1
abundance: -
j_gene: TRBJ1-1
d_gene: -
CDR3aa: CATRPGSMNTEAFF

v_gene: TRBV7-9
abundance: few
j_gene: TRBJ2-1
d_gene: TRBD1
CDR3aa: CASSRPGQGITDEQFF

v_gene: TRBV5-5
abundance: -
j_gene: TRBJ1-2
d_gene: TRBD1
CDR3aa: CASTPGGGNYGYTF

v_gene: TRBV11-3
abundance: once
j_gene: TRBJ2-7
d_gene: TRBD1
CDR3aa: CASASGQNYEQYF

v_gene: TRBV6-2/TRBV6-3
abundance: -
j_gene: TRBJ1-4
d_gene: -
CDR3aa: CASSAMTGNEKLFF

v_gene: TRBV9
abundance: once
j_gene: TRBJ2-5
d_gene: -
CDR3aa: CASSETSGTQETQYF

v_gene: TRBV29-1
abundance: -
j_gene: TRBJ2-2
d_gene: -
CDR3aa: CSAVPGSGSSTGELFF

v_gene: TRBV6-5
abundance: few
j_gene: TRBJ1-2
d_gene: -
CDR3aa: CASSSGNYGYTF

v_gene: TRBV4-2
abundance: -
j_gene: TRBJ2-1
d_gene: TRBD2
CDR3aa: CASSQVGASGNSYNEQFF

v_gene: TRBV3-1/TRBV3-2
abundance: -
j_gene: TRBJ1-4
d_gene: TRBD1
CDR3aa: CASSRGQGHEKLFF

v_gene: TRBV5-1
abundance: -
j_gene: TRBJ1-1
d_gene: TRBD1
CDR3aa: CASSLAPSAGTVNTEAFF

v_gene: TRBV21-1
abundance: -
j_gene: TRBJ1-4
d_gene: -
CDR3aa: CASSKDQGSAEKLFF

v_gene: TRBV9
abundance: -
j_gene: TRBJ1-3
d_gene: -
CDR3aa: CASSVGAGAPGNTIYF

v_gene: TRBV27
abundance: -
j_gene: TRBJ2-4
d_gene: -
CDR3aa: CASSFSGTKNIQYF

v_gene: TRBV7-9
abundance: -
j_gene: TRBJ2-7
d_gene: -
CDR3aa: CASSSRAGSSYEQYF

v_gene: TRBV6-5
abundance: -
j_gene: TRBJ2-1
d_gene: TRBD1
CDR3aa: CASSYGTGVHEQFF

v_gene: TRBV18
abundance: -
j_gene: TRBJ1-6
d_gene: TRBD1
CDR3aa: CASSQSTGGNSPLHF

v_gene: TRBV11-3
abundance: -
j_gene: TRBJ1-3
d_gene: -
CDR3aa: CASSFGGSGNTIYF

v_gene: TRBV7-2
abundance: -
j_gene: TRBJ2-7
d_gene: -
CDR3aa: CASSKVAGGYEQYF

v_gene: TRBV4-3
abundance: -
j_gene: TRBJ1-4
d_gene: -
CDR3aa: CASSLRPAAGEKLFF

v_gene: TRBV25-1
abundance: -
j_gene: TRBJ1-1
d_gene: -
CDR3aa: CASSELRGGTEAFF

v_gene: TRBV24-1
abundance: -
j_gene: TRBJ1-2
d_gene: TRBD1
CDR3aa: CATSTTGTANYGYTF

v_gene: TRBV18
abundance: -
j_gene: TRBJ1-5
d_gene: TRBD1
CDR3aa: CASSPMLQGGVGQPQHF

v_gene: TRBV10-1
abundance: -
j_gene: TRBJ2-1
d_gene: -
CDR3aa: CASSGGNPYNEQFF

v_gene: TRBV6-2/TRBV6-3
abundance: -
j_gene: TRBJ2-1
d_gene: -
CDR3aa: CASSYSSQEQFF

v_gene: TRBV30
abundance: -
j_gene: TRBJ1-4
d_gene: -
CDR3aa: CAWSGKDSANEKLFF

v_gene: TRBV7-9
abundance: -
j_gene: TRBJ1-5
d_gene: -
CDR3aa: CASSLGGGGQPQHF

v_gene: TRBV7-9
abundance: -
j_gene: TRBJ2-7
d_gene: TRBD1
CDR3aa: CASSLGTVREQYF

v_gene: TRBV3-1/TRBV3-2
abundance: -
j_gene: TRBJ2-1
d_gene: TRBD2
CDR3aa: CASSQRSTSGGQGDEQFF

v_gene: TRBV7-2
abundance: -
j_gene: TRBJ2-1
d_gene: -
CDR3aa: CASRKPGHGDYNEQFF

v_gene: TRBV2
abundance: once
j_gene: TRBJ1-1
d_gene: -
CDR3aa: CASSERAEAFF

v_gene: TRBV27
abundance: -
j_gene: TRBJ2-7
d_gene: TRBD1
CDR3aa: CASSLSTTNGQGEDEQYF

v_gene: TRBV28
abundance: once
j_gene: TRBJ2-4
d_gene: -
CDR3aa: CASSPPAGATLNIQYF